These T cell receptor beta chains were read from a single sample in a study of blood T cells in healthy people across ages. TCRdb reanalysed the 5' RACE reads using MiXCR and keeps one entry per CDR3 protein. There are about 1.5 million distinct CDR3 sequences in the sample; approximately 43% occur only once, and just over 4% lies in the top ten. What was sequenced was blood. These receptors all stem from a woman aged 18-35 years in good health. Each CDR3 is given without its conserved first and last residue.

TRBV27	TRBJ2-1	ASSLVAHRLAGGSNEQF
TRBV12-3/TRBV12-4	TRBJ1-5	ASSPTRDIANQPQH
TRBV10-3	TRBJ1-5	ATIGGGSNQPQH
TRBV13	TRBJ1-4	ASSTGRRVEKLF
TRBV7-9	TRBJ2-7	ASSLAGGNEQY
TRBV20-1	TRBJ1-6	SAREDLYSPLH
TRBV6-5	TRBJ2-5	ASRGSWYEQY
TRBV28	TRBJ2-3	ASSPQGRIGTDTQY
TRBV20-1	TRBJ2-5	SASGRVGEQY
TRBV3-1	TRBJ2-5	ASSPRTFNEQY
TRBV15	TRBJ1-5	ATSRGRVSNQPQH
TRBV7-7	TRBJ2-5	ASSLGGAGEETQY
TRBV29-1	TRBJ2-7	SVEVQEEIQY
TRBV7-9	TRBJ2-1	ASRRTGTYNEQF
TRBV27	TRBJ2-7	ASSSSGYAYEQY
TRBV4-3	TRBJ2-7	ASSQVASGIGEQY
TRBV27	TRBJ1-1	ASSSGHPETEAF
TRBV27	TRBJ1-2	ANSTGQGGANYGYT
TRBV29-1	TRBJ2-5	SVARSQETQY
TRBV7-2	TRBJ2-3	ASSPWMAGTLGDTQY
TRBV11-1	TRBJ2-1	ASRSGTSGRWGSYNEQF
TRBV20-1	TRBJ2-7	SASPYGQGGYEQY
TRBV10-3	TRBJ1-2	AISDWGTHYNGYT
TRBV4-2	TRBJ2-1	ASSQVGPAVNEQF
TRBV4-3	TRBJ2-3	ASSRSFSGATDTQY
TRBV24-1	TRBJ2-2	ATSDRRRRDTNTGELF
TRBV20-1	TRBJ2-3	SAPPGVGTDTQY
TRBV10-3	TRBJ2-5	AINPTSGIRETQY
TRBV20-1	TRBJ2-3	SASGPDTQY
TRBV6-5	TRBJ1-6	ASSYSQGFNSPLH
TRBV7-3	TRBJ2-1	ASSLRAGRPFNEQF
TRBV4-1	TRBJ2-5	ASSSRQGNTQY
TRBV29-1	TRBJ2-3	SFDPSGGGTDTQY
TRBV7-2	TRBJ2-5	ASSPPGLAGINEQY
TRBV5-1	TRBJ1-2	ASSSETQGMNGYT
TRBV2	TRBJ2-1	ASSETTPNEQF
TRBV21-1	TRBJ2-2	ASPRKTGTGDTGELF
TRBV6-1	TRBJ2-1	ASTRRSGPSSYNEQF
TRBV20-1	TRBJ2-3	SAGALTSTDTQY
TRBV7-2	TRBJ1-2	ASSLDPKIYGYT
TRBV9	TRBJ2-3	ASSLTIGNTDTQY
TRBV11-2	TRBJ2-7	ASSGRAAAYEQY
TRBV20-1	TRBJ1-1	SGDRYTEAF
TRBV12-3/TRBV12-4	TRBJ2-3	ASSSAGSSTDTQY
TRBV9	TRBJ2-5	ASSVSGLAIEETQY
TRBV15	TRBJ2-7	AASRDMPYEQY
TRBV12-3/TRBV12-4	TRBJ1-1	ASSFGGGTEAF